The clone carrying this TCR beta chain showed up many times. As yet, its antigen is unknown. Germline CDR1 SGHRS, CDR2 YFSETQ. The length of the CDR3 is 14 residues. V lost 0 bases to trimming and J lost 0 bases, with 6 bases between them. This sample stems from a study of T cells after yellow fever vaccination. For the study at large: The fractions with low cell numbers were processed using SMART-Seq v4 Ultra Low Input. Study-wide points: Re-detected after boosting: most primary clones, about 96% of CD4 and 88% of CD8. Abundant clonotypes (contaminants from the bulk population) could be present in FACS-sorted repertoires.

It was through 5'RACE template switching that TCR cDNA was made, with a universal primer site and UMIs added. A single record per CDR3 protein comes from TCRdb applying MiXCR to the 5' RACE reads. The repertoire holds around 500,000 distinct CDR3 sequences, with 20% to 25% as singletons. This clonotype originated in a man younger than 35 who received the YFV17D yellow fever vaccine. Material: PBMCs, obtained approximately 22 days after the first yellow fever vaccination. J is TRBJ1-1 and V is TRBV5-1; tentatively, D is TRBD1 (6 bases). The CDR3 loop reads CASSLDRVNTEAFF. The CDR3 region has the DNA TGCGCCAGCAGCTTGGACAGGGTGAACACTGAAGCTTTCTTT.